This TCR beta chain was sequenced during a study of cytomegalovirus exposure and HLA in healthy donors. Germline CDR1 reads SEHNR; CDR2 reads FQNEAQ (reference sequence). After removal of 5 bases from V and 0 bases from J, the junction contained 6 bases not matched to a gene. The CDR3 is 15 amino acids. Notes on this clone: Its antigen is still unknown.

Clones were read by immunoSEQ multiplex PCR, and TCRdb kept only the in-frame ones, dropping some. The sample includes 130,000 or so clones, roughly 89% of them seen just once. The donors were members of the roughly 120-subject validation cohort (separate from the approximately 670-subject first cohort). Study-wide results and caveats: The study designated about 180 TCR beta chains cytomegalovirus-associated.

The sequence derives from a man under 40 in good health and CMV-seronegative. The chain combines TRBV7-9 with TRBJ1-1; 7 nucleotides agree with TRBD1. What was sequenced was PBMCs. CDR3 nucleotide sequence: TGTGCCAGCAGCAATGCAGGGGGGCTGAACACTGAAGCTTTCTTT. It yields the protein CASSNAGGLNTEAFF.